Described below is a single TCR beta chain sequence and its context. Its antigen is not known. The data were taken from a study of lymphopenia after photon versus proton radiotherapy. Notes on the study in general: Post-nadir diversity loss with photons came from oligoclonal expansion, particularly CD8+ Temra cells. Survival link was tested only in deceased patients; proton benefit remains a possibility. Relative stability marked proton patients; photon patients lost diversity and naive cells. Larger post-nadir TCR diversity loss correlated inversely with survival in deceased patients.

The V segment lost 3 bases and the J segment 5 bases; nucleotides outside the gene matches: 6. The CDR3 extends over 14 amino acids. Germline lookup yields CDR1 SGHRS and CDR2 YFSETQ. Clones were read by immunoSEQ multiplex PCR, and TCRdb kept only the in-frame ones, dropping some. The sample has more than 35,000 clones; about 84% are singletons. This receptor was taken from a man aged 45-60 years with gastric cancer. The J gene is TRBJ2-5, the V gene TRBV5-1; TRBD1 matches at 8 bases. The material sequenced was peripheral blood, taken from a patient treated with photon-based radiotherapy. CDR3 residues: CASSSTGAGETQYF. CDR3 in DNA: TGCGCCAGCAGCTCGACAGGGGCGGGGGAGACCCAGTACTTC.